This TCR beta chain derives from a study of blood T cell repertoires in COVID-19. Study details: The cDNA or gDNA used as material had been derived from T cells, B-cell-depleted T cells, or PBMCs.

Germline loops: CDR1 GTSNPN, CDR2 SVGIG (reference sequence). This CDR3 comprises 13 residues. V trimming: 4 bases; J trimming: 5 bases; junction bases outside the gene matches: 6. In the original workflow: Quantification of nucleated cells was approximated via reference gene primer amplification. Clones were sequenced by immunoSEQ multiplex PCR, and TCRdb holds only the in-frame ones, with some missing. V and J calls plus clone size are reproduced from that table; the DNA served to infer D and trimming. There are around 200,000 clones in the sample; around 82% occur only once, and 2.5% to 3.5% lies in the top ten.

Sequencing was carried out using peripheral blood. This chain links TRBV30 with TRBJ1-1; 8 bases align to TRBD1. The clonotype was recovered from a man aged 45-65 years with active or convalescent COVID-19. In DNA form, the CDR3 reads TGTGCCTGGATGAGGACAGGGCGGACTGAAGCTTTCTTT. As protein: CAWMRTGRTEAFF.